This TCR beta chain was retrieved from a study of cytomegalovirus exposure and HLA in healthy donors (dated by TCRdb to 2015 to 2018). Turning to the overall study: According to a later analysis, the roughly 130 validation repertoires were produced on the same platform as the 666 repertoires of the first cohort. In addition to the first cohort of around 670 subjects, a separate validation cohort of approximately 110 different subjects was used. The study was designed to test whether signatures of past pathogen exposure could be identified by cataloging public T cell receptors. The study combined high-throughput TCR immunosequencing, statistical association of individual TCRs with disease status, and machine learning to predict cytomegalovirus infection status.

What the research found in general, with its limitations: In vitro tests confirmed that a few of the cytomegalovirus-associated TCR beta chains recognize cytomegalovirus antigens. The authors suggested that the approach could potentially be generalized to other disease states and immunological phenotypes. Of the cluster scores, about 94% were above 0 in a later analysis, which found that TCRs clustered in the first cohort also tended to co-occur in the 120 validation repertoires. Across donors, most TCR sequences were observed very rarely, whereas some public TCRs were present in many individuals. In the study, approximately 160 TCR beta chains were listed as associated with cytomegalovirus. The classifier was reported to diagnose cytomegalovirus status with high specificity and sensitivity in both the original and validation cohorts. All 120 or so repertoires were used to score co-occurrence in the validation cohort in a later analysis, because that analysis had no HLA typing for the cohort.

This clone has just one count. Its antigen is currently not known. No much larger clone is present one base from it, and per-base qualities are unavailable. The donors were included in the validation cohort of 120 subjects, a group kept apart from the roughly 700-subject first cohort. Spanning cysteine to phenylalanine, the CDR3 consists of 15 amino acids. Solely the CDR3 DNA is kept, with 45 bases framed from the first base. V loses 1 base at its end and J loses 7 bases; junction bases beyond the gene matches: 4. CDR1 and CDR2 were assigned from the germline V gene (reference sequence) as GTSNPN and SVGIG. Library preparation was by the immunoSEQ multiplex PCR assay. Regarding the original processing steps: A statistical classification framework was developed to diagnose cytomegalovirus status using the catalog of TCR beta chain sequences. TCRdb stores this immuneACCESS table with in-frame sequences only. Part of the clones is absent; in the studies checked, under half of the shortfall reflects unresolved V genes, and no reason is known for the rest. For V, J and clone size, that table is used; D and trimming come from the DNA. This sample holds some 200,000 clones; around nine tenths were observed only once. Approximately 1% of the sample is taken by the ten largest.

This clonotype originated in a woman between 18 and 29 years old in good health and CMV-seronegative. Here the chain combines TRBV30 and TRBJ2-1; the central 13 bases match TRBD2. The sequencing input was PBMCs. Here the CDR3 is given as CAWSGVGLAGNEQFF. The DNA sequence follows: TGTGCCTGGAGTGGGGTGGGACTAGCGGGGAATGAGCAGTTCTTC. Reference TRBV30 and TRBJ2-1 proteins supply the regions before and after the CDR3; the full variable domain is: SQTIHQWPATLVQPVGSPLSLECTVEGTSNPNLYWYRQAAGRGLQLLFYSVGIGQISSEVPQNLSASRPQDRQFILSSKKLLLSDSGFYLCAWSGVGLAGNEQFFGPGTRLTVL.